The next 8 T cell receptor beta chains were all read from a single sample in a study of T cells in Graves' hyperthyroidism and ophthalmopathy. Researchers amplified the TCR beta CDR3 regions from RNA transcripts. TCR CDR3 underwent first-round RT-PCR with the HTBI primer set. Each CDR3 protein is one row after TCRdb ran MiXCR on the multiplex PCR reads. The profile shows 350,000 to 450,000 distinct CDR3 sequences, approximately 15% of them singletons. Input material: blood. The receptors shown here come from a woman aged 55-69 years with Graves' hyperthyroidism.

CDR3 DNA: TGCGCCAGCGCTCCTCAGGGGCGGGTTGGCTACACCTTC. Its translation: CASAPQGRVGYTF. The gene calls are TRBV4-1 and TRBJ1-2, with a possible D match to TRBD1 (6 bases). V dropped 8 bases and J dropped 7 bases, with 17 bases sitting between them. The V gene's germline CDR1 is MGHRA and CDR2 YSYEKL. This CDR3 comprises 13 residues.

This clonotype was seen at least ten times. This sequence joins TRBV10-3 and TRBJ2-1; 7 bases match TRBD2. CDR1 ENHRY and CDR2 SYGVKD come from the germline V gene. V shed 0 bases, J shed 6 bases, and the junction held 8 bases outside the gene matches. This CDR3 contains 16 residues. CDR3 region: CAISESGGTHGNEQFF. The CDR3 DNA sequence: TGTGCCATCAGTGAGTCGGGGGGGACCCACGGCAATGAGCAGTTCTTC.

This clonotype has ten or more counts. The chain joins TRBV7-2 to TRBJ2-3; 10 bases are a match to TRBD2. This CDR3 has 14 residues. Losses at the gene ends were 6 bases for V and 8 bases for J; bases not matched to a gene: 8. Germline-derived CDR1 and CDR2 are SGHTA and FQGNSA. The CDR3 protein is CASRGLAELSTQYF. CDR3 sequence (DNA): TGTGCCAGCAGAGGACTAGCGGAACTAAGTACGCAGTATTTT.

This clonotype was observed at least ten times. The J gene is TRBJ2-7, the V gene TRBV5-8; 13 bases line up with TRBD2. With V trimmed by 3 bases and J by 2 bases, 5 bases remained unmatched. Germline CDR1 SGHTS, CDR2 YDEGEE. The CDR3 has 16 residues. In DNA form, the CDR3 reads TGTGCCAGCAGCTATGGGACTAGCGGGAATCCCTACGAGCAGTACTTC. It specifies CASSYGTSGNPYEQYF.

Turning to this clonotype: It may be a read error: a sequence one base away is much more abundant. The rearrangement joins TRBV18 to TRBJ2-7; TRBD2 matches at 7 bases. The V and J ends lost 2 bases and 7 bases, in that order; junction bases with no gene match: 8. Germline CDR1 is KGHSH and CDR2 is LQKENI. The CDR3 covers 14 residues. The CDR3 spells CASSPGPAGREQYF. CDR3 nucleotides: TGTGCCAGCTCACCAGGGCCAGCGGGACGGGAGCAGTACTTC.

This clonotype has a count of ten or more. The chain uses TRBV27 and TRBJ2-1; D call uncertain. V was clipped by 4 bases and J by 0 bases, with 10 bases between them. Germline CDR1 MNHEY, CDR2 SMNVEV (reference sequence). The CDR3 runs 15 residues. The CDR3 DNA reads TGTGCCAGCAGTTGGTCGGCGAGCTCCTACAATGAGCAGTTCTTC. Its protein product is CASSWSASSYNEQFF.

Details on this clonotype: A read error may be the cause here, since a much bigger clone is one base away. V gene TRBV12-3 or TRBV12-4 combines with J gene TRBJ2-1; no firm D call. The CDR3 has 11 amino acids. V lost 11 bases and J lost 10, with 15 bases in between. The CDR3 is CAGTQEKEQFF. CDR3 DNA: TGTGCCGGCACTCAGGAGAAAGAGCAGTTCTTC.

The rearrangement uses TRBV6-2 or TRBV6-3 and TRBJ2-1, with TRBD2 matching over 16 bases. V lost 4 bases, J lost 2 bases, and 23 bases stayed unmatched. CDR1 is MNHEY, CDR2 SVGEGT, per germline. CDR3 length: 24 amino acids. The CDR3 nucleotides are TGTGCCAGCAGTTCTCCAATCCTCCCGGGACAAGGGACTAGCGGGAGGGCCCCCTACAATGAGCAGTTCTTC. Protein sequence: CASSSPILPGQGTSGRAPYNEQFF.